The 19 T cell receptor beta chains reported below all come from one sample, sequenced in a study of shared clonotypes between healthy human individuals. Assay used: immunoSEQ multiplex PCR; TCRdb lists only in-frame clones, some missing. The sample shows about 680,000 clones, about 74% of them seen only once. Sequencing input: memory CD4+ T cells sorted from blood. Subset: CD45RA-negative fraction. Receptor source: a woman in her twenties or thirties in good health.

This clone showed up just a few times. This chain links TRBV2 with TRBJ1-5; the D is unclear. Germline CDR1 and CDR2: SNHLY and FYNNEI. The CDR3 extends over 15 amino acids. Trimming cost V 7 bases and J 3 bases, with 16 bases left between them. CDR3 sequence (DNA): TGTGCCAGCAATCTTCAACCAGCTTCCAATCAGCCCCAGCATTTT. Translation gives CASNLQPASNQPQHF.

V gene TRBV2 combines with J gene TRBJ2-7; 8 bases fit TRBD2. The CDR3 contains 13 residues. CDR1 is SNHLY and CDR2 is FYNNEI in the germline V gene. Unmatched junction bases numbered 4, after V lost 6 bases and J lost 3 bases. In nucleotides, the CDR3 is TGTGCCAGCAGCTTGACTAGCGACTACGAGCAGTACTTC. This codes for CASSLTSDYEQYF.

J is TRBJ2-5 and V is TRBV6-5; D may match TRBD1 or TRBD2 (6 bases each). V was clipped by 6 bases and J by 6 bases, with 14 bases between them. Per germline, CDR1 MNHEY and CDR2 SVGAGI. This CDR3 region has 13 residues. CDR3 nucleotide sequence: TGTGCCAGCAGGGGCGGCGGGACAAAGACCCAGTACTTC. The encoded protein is CASRGGGTKTQYF.

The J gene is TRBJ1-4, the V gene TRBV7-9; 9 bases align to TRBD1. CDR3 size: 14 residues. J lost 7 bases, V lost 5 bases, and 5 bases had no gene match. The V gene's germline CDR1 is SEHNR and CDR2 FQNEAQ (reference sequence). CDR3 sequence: CASSRTGATEKLFF. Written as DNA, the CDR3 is TGTGCCAGCAGCCGGACAGGGGCGACTGAAAAACTGTTTTTT.

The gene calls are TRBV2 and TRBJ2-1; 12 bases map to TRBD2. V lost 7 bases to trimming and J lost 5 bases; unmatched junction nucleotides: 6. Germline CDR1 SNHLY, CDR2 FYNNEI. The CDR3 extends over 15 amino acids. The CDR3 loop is CASIRTSGINNEQFF. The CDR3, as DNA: TGTGCCAGCATCCGGACTAGCGGGATTAACAATGAGCAGTTCTTC.

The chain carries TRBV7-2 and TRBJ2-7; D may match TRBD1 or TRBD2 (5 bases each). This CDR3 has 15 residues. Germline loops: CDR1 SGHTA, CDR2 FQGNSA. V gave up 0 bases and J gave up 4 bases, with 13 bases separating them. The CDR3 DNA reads TGTGCCAGCAGCTTAGCTTGGGACCTAACATACGAGCAGTACTTC. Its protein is CASSLAWDLTYEQYF.

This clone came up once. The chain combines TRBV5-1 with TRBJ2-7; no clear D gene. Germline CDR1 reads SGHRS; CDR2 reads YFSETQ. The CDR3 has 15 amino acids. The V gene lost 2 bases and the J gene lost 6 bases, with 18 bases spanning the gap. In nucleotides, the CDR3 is TGCGCCAGCAGCTTTCATTTGTTGGGCTCTCCCGAGCAGTACTTC. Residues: CASSFHLLGSPEQYF.

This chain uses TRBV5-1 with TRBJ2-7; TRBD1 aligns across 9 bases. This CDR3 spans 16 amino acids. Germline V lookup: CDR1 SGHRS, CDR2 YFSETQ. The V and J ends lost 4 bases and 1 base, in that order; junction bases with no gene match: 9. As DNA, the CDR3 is TGCGCCAGCAGCGACCCGACAGGGGGGGATTCCTACGAGCAGTACTTC. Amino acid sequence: CASSDPTGGDSYEQYF.

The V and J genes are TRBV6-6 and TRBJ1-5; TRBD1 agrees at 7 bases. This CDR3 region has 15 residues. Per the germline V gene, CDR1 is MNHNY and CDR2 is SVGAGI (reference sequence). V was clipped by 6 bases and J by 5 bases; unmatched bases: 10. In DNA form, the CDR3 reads TGTGCCAGCAGAGACACGGACAGGCCCTATCAGCCCCAGCATTTT. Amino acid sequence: CASRDTDRPYQPQHF.

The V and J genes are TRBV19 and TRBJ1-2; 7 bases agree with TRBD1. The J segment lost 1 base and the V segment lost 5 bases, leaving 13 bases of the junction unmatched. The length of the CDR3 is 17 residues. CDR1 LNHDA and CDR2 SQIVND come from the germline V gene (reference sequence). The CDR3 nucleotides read TGTGCCAGTAGTCTCGAGGGGACAGAATTTATTAACTATGGCTACACCTTC. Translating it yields CASSLEGTEFINYGYTF.

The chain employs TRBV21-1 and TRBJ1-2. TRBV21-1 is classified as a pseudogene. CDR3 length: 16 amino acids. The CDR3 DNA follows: TGTGCCAGCAGCCAAAAAAAGGTTGGCAGGGCGGGCGGCTACACCTTC. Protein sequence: CASSQKKVGRAGGYTF.

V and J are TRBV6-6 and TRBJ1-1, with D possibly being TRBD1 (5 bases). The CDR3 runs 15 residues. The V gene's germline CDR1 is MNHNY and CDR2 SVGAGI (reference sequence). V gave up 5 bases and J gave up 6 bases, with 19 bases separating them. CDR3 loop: CASSPRPGLGAEAFF. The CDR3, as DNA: TGTGCCAGCAGTCCCCGACCGGGACTCGGCGCTGAAGCTTTCTTT.

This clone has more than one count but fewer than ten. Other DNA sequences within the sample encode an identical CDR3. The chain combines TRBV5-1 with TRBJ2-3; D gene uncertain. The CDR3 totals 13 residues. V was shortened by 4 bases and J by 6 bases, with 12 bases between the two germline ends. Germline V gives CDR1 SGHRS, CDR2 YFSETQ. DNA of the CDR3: TGCGCCAGCAGCGACGCCCGTGCGGATACGCAGTATTTT. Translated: CASSDARADTQYF. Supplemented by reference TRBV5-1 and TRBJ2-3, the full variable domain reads KAGVTQTPRYLIKTRGQQVTLSCSPISGHRSVSWYQQTPGQGLQFLFEYFSETQRNKGNFPGRFSGRQFSNSRSEMNVSTLELGDSALYLCASSDARADTQYFGPGTRLTVL.

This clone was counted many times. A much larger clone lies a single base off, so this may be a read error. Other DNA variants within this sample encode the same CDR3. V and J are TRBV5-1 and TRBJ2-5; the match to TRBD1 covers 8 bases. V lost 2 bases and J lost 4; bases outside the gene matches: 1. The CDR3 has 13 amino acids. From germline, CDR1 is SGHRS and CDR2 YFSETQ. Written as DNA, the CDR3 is TGCGCCAGCAGCTTCGGACAGGGAGAGACCCAGTACTTC. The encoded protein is CASSFGQGETQYF.

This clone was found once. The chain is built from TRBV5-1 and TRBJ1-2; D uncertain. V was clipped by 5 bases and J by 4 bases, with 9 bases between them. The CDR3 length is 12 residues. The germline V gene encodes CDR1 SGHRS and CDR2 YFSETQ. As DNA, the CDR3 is TGCGCCAGCAGTTCTGCCGGCTATGGCTACACCTTC. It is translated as CASSSAGYGYTF.

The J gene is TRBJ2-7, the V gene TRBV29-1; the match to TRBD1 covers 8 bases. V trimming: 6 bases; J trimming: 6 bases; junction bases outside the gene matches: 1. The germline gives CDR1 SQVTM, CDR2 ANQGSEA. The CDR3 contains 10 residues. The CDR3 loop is CSVTGVEQYF. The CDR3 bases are TGCAGCGTGACAGGGGTCGAGCAGTACTTC.

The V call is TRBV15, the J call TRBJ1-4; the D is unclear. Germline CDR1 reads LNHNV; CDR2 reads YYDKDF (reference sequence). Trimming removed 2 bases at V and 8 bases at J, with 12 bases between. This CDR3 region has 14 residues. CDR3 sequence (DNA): TGTGCCACCAGCAGAACCTCACCCGCCGAAAAACTGTTTTTT. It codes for CATSRTSPAEKLFF.

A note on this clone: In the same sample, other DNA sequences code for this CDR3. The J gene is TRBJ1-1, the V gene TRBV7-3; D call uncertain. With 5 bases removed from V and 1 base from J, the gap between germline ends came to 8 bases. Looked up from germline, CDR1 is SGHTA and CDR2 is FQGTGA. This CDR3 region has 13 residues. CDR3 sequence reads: CASSRSENTEAFF. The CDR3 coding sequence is TGTGCCAGCAGCCGTTCCGAGAACACTGAAGCTTTCTTT. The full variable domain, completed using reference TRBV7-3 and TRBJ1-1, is GAGVSQTPSNKVTEKGKYVELRCDPISGHTALYWYRQSLGQGPEFLIYFQGTGAADDSGLPNDRFFAVRPEGSVSTLKIQRTERGDSAVYLCASSRSENTEAFFGQGTRLTVV.

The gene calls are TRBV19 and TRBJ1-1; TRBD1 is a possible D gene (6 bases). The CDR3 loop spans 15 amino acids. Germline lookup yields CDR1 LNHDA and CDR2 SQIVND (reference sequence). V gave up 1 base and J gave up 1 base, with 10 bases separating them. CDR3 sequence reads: CASSIGQGTNTEAFF. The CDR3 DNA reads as TGTGCCAGTAGTATAGGCCAGGGGACGAACACTGAAGCTTTCTTT.